This is a list of T cell receptor beta chains from one sample in a study of blood T cell repertoires in COVID-19. TCRdb keeps only in-frame clones here, not all; method: immunoSEQ multiplex PCR. This sample has about 140,000 clones, with roughly 85% found just once. The sequenced material came from peripheral blood. The receptors shown here come from a man aged 45-65 years with acute or convalescent COVID-19. CDR3s include the opening cysteine and the closing phenylalanine or tryptophan. The D gene is left open where the match is weak. Part of the rows lack a size; the others show once, few, many or a class for expanded clones.

TRBJ2-2 . TRBV7-9 . CASSQLAGNTGELFF TGTGCCAGCAGCCAACTAGCAGGAAACACCGGGGAGCTGTTTTTT
TRBJ1-1 . TRBV6-5 . CASILNLDTEAFF TGTGCCAGCATCCTAAATCTGGACACTGAAGCTTTCTTT
TRBJ2-3 TRBD2 TRBV5-1 . CASDPGGAVTDTQYF TGCGCCAGCGACCCGGGAGGGGCCGTCACAGATACGCAGTATTTT
TRBJ2-1 TRBD2 TRBV7-3 few CASSLNGPQLAGADNEQFF TGTGCCAGCAGCTTAAATGGCCCACAACTAGCGGGAGCCGACAATGAGCAGTTCTTC
TRBJ2-1 . TRBV19 . CASSLSVADLYNEQFF TGTGCCAGTAGTCTTTCAGTAGCGGACCTCTACAATGAGCAGTTCTTC
TRBJ1-5 . TRBV5-4 . CASSYSGQQGRYSNQPQHF TGTGCCAGCAGCTACTCGGGACAACAGGGAAGATATAGCAATCAGCCCCAGCATTTT
TRBJ2-3 . TRBV2 . CASSEAPRGTQYF TGTGCCAGCAGTGAAGCCCCTAGAGGTACGCAGTATTTT
TRBJ2-2 TRBD1 TRBV5-1 . CASSSTGVGELFF TGCGCCAGCAGCTCGACAGGGGTCGGGGAGCTGTTTTTT
TRBJ1-1 . TRBV2 . CASRQGLRAEAFF TGTGCCAGCAGACAGGGTCTAAGGGCTGAAGCTTTCTTT
TRBJ2-7 . TRBV24-1 . CATSAPGAYEQYF TGTGCCACCAGTGCCCCAGGGGCCTACGAGCAGTACTTC
TRBJ2-7 . TRBV14 . CASSQERGSYEQYF TGTGCCAGCAGCCAAGAAAGAGGGTCCTACGAGCAGTACTTC
TRBJ2-5 . TRBV12-3/TRBV12-4 . CASTSSNQETQYF TGTGCCAGCACCTCGAGCAACCAAGAGACCCAGTACTTC
TRBJ2-3 . TRBV6-6 . CASSYNPVTDTQYF TGTGCCAGCAGTTACAATCCCGTCACAGATACGCAGTATTTT
TRBJ2-1 . TRBV21-1 few CASSKVRRGGEQFF TGTGCCAGCAGCAAAGTGAGGAGGGGGGGTGAGCAGTTCTTC
TRBJ1-2 TRBD1 TRBV6-5 . CASSYRGQTGKYGYTF TGTGCCAGCAGTTACAGGGGACAGACAGGGAAATATGGCTACACCTTC
TRBJ2-6 . TRBV7-3 . CASSLLQSSGANVLTF TGTGCCAGCAGCTTGTTACAGTCCTCTGGGGCCAACGTCCTGACTTTC
TRBJ2-1 TRBD2 TRBV29-1 . CSVAVRERREQFF TGCAGCGTTGCGGTGCGGGAGCGAAGAGAGCAGTTCTTC
TRBJ2-1 TRBD1 TRBV30 . CVGTVSYNEQFF TGTGTGGGGACAGTCTCCTACAATGAGCAGTTCTTC
TRBJ2-1 . TRBV11-2 . CASSTGASSYNEQFF TGTGCCAGCAGCACTGGGGCGAGCTCCTACAATGAGCAGTTCTTC
TRBJ2-5 . TRBV11-2 once CASSLGTSTQETQYF TGTGCCAGCAGCTTAGGGACATCGACACAAGAGACCCAGTACTTC
TRBJ1-6 TRBD1 TRBV27 once CASSPRLTGEGSYNSPLHF TGTGCCAGCAGTCCGCGCCTCACAGGGGAAGGCTCCTATAATTCACCCCTCCACTTT
TRBJ1-1 . TRBV10-3 . CAISGNTEAFF TGTGCCATCAGCGGGAACACTGAAGCTTTCTTT
TRBJ1-2 . TRBV19 . CASSWGTSTNYGYTF TGTGCCAGTAGTTGGGGGACATCTACTAACTATGGCTACACCTTC
TRBJ2-7 TRBD2 TRBV11-2 few CASSLAGTSGSPYF TGTGCCAGCAGCTTAGCCGGGACTAGCGGGAGCCCTTACTTC
TRBJ2-7 TRBD1 TRBV19 . CASSVTTGYEQYF TGTGCCAGTAGTGTAACGACAGGGTACGAGCAGTACTTC
TRBJ2-3 TRBD2 TRBV19 . CASSRTSGREGRTDTQYF TGTGCCAGTAGTAGGACTAGCGGGCGGGAGGGGCGCACAGATACGCAGTATTTT
TRBJ2-2 . TRBV3-1/TRBV3-2 . CASSQDRVGGTGELFF TGTGCCAGCAGCCAAGATCGGGTTGGAGGGACCGGGGAGCTGTTTTTT
TRBJ1-1 TRBD1 TRBV5-4 . CASSYGQGVNTEAFF TGTGCCAGCAGCTATGGACAGGGGGTGAACACTGAAGCTTTCTTT
TRBJ1-5 . TRBV6-5 . CASSYGGGQPQHF TGTGCCAGCAGTTACGGTGGAGGTCAGCCCCAGCATTTT
TRBJ1-1 . TRBV11-2 . CASSSGTEAFF TGTGCCAGCAGTTCAGGGACTGAAGCTTTCTTT
TRBJ2-7 . TRBV30 . CAWSVDSPRTYEQYF TGTGCCTGGAGTGTAGACAGTCCCAGAACCTACGAGCAGTACTTC
TRBJ1-1 . TRBV6-5 . CASSLGPGTEAFF TGTGCCAGCAGCTTAGGGCCGGGGACTGAAGCTTTCTTT
TRBJ2-6 . TRBV28 . CASRISGPGANVLTF TGTGCCAGCAGGATTTCAGGTCCCGGGGCCAACGTCCTGACTTTC
TRBJ2-7 TRBD1 TRBV13 . CASSLGQGVVYEQYF TGTGCCAGCAGCTTAGGCCAGGGGGTGGTTTACGAGCAGTACTTC